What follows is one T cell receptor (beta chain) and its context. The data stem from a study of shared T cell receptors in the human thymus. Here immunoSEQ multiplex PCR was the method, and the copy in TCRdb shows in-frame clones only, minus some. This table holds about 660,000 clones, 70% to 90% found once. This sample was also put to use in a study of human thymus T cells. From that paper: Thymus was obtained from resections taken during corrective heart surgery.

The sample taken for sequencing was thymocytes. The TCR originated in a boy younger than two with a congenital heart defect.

CDR3 in DNA: TGCAGCGTGGCGGTGGGGCACCTTAATGAAAAACTGTTTTTT. It translates to CSVAVGHLNEKLFF. V usage is TRBV29-1 and J usage is TRBJ1-4; the D gene is possibly TRBD1 (5 bases). The CDR3 consists of 14 residues. The V gene's germline CDR1 is SQVTM and CDR2 ANQGSEA. With 6 bases removed from V and 4 bases from J, the gap between germline ends came to 15 bases.